This T cell receptor (beta chain) was sequenced in a study of blood T cell repertoires in COVID-19. Using immunoSEQ multiplex PCR, the repertoire was profiled, and TCRdb retains in-frame clones only, with some absent. Of roughly 250,000 clones listed, over 80% are singletons. Per the germline V gene, CDR1 is SGHRS and CDR2 is YFSETQ. The CDR3 is 17 residues long. V was clipped by 2 bases and J by 0 bases; unmatched bases: 9. This receptor was obtained from a human donor in a cohort sampled during active COVID-19. Sequenced material: peripheral blood. The chain carries TRBV5-1 and TRBJ1-1, with 8 bases that match TRBD1. The CDR3 DNA follows: TGCGCCAGCAGCTTCGGTAGGACAGGGACCATGAACACTGAAGCTTTCTTT. It codes for CASSFGRTGTMNTEAFF.